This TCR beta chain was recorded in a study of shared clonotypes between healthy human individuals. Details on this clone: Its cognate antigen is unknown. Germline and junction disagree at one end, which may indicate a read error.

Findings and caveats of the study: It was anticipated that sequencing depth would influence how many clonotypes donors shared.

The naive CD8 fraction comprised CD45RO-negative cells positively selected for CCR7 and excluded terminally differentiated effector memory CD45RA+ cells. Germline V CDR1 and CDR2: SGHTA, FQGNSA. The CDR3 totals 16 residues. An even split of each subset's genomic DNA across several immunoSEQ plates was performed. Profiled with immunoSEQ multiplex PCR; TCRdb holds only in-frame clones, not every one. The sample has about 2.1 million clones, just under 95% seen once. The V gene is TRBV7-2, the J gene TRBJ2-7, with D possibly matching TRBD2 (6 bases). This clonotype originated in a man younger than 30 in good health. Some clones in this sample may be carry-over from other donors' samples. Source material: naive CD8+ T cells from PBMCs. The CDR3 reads CASSVGLRDFPYVQYF. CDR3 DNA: TGTGCCAGCAGCGTAGGACTCCGGGACTTTCCCTACGTGCAGTACTTC.